This TCR beta chain was observed in a study of OX40 agonist ivuxolimab in advanced cancers. The wider study: Averaging roughly 60 years in age, with a range of 23 to 79, the cohort was around 85% male. Whole-study results and caveats: Clones of CD4+ and CD8+ blood T cells grew by week 6 at doses of 0.1 to 3.0 mg/kg.

A word on this clone: The antigen is not known.

Using immunoSEQ multiplex PCR, the repertoire was profiled, and TCRdb retains in-frame clones only, with some absent. The repertoire includes 100,000 or so clones, roughly 95% of them detected once, and 2% to 2.5% sits in the top ten. This material consisted of CD4+ or CD8+ T cells sorted from blood, taken in a trial of the OX40 agonist ivuxolimab. The receptor comes from an adult with an advanced solid tumor such as melanoma, head and neck, liver or kidney cancer.

The CDR3 sequence is CASSLATGHYGYTF. DNA for the CDR3: TGCGCCAGCAGCTTGGCAACAGGGCACTATGGCTACACCTTC. The chain couples TRBV5-1 to TRBJ1-2; TRBD1 is a possible D gene (6 bases). The length of the CDR3 is 14 residues. The germline V and J ends were trimmed by 0 bases and 3 bases, with 9 bases remaining between them. Germline assignment: CDR1 SGHRS and CDR2 YFSETQ.